One and the same sample provided the 18 T cell receptor beta chains below, sequenced in a study of blood T cell repertoires in COVID-19. Sequencing was performed with immunoSEQ multiplex PCR; in TCRdb, only in-frame clones are kept and a portion is missing. The sample lists about 230,000 clones; 87% were seen once. Sequencing was done on a sample of peripheral blood. The receptors were gathered from a young woman who had recovered from COVID-19.

The genes are TRBV7-6 and TRBJ1-5; TRBD1 is a possible D gene (6 bases). V shed 0 bases and J shed 4 bases, with 10 bases lying between them. The CDR3 is 15 amino acids. Germline V gives CDR1 SGHVS, CDR2 FNYEAQ. The CDR3 region is CASSLARGGNQPQHF. CDR3 DNA: TGTGCCAGCAGCTTAGCAAGGGGGGGGAATCAGCCCCAGCATTTT.

This clone was observed once. The rearrangement links TRBV13 to TRBJ2-1, with 8 bases aligning to TRBD2. J lost 5 bases, V lost 5 bases, and 11 bases had no gene match. The CDR3 is 16 residues long. Germline loops: CDR1 PRHDT, CDR2 FYEKMQ (reference sequence). CDR3 sequence reads: CASSPVAGGANNEQFF. The CDR3 coding sequence is TGTGCCAGCAGCCCCGTGGCGGGAGGAGCTAACAATGAGCAGTTCTTC. Combining the CDR3 with reference TRBV13 and TRBJ2-1 gives the whole variable domain AAGVIQSPRHLIKEKRETATLKCYPIPRHDTVYWYQQGPGQDPQFLISFYEKMQSDKGSIPDRFSAQQFSDYHSELNMSSLELGDSALYFCASSPVAGGANNEQFFGPGTRLTVL.

V gene TRBV2 combines with J gene TRBJ2-5; 7 positions agree with TRBD1. V shed 6 bases, J shed 7 bases, and the junction held 17 bases outside the gene matches. There are 16 residues in the CDR3. Germline lookup yields CDR1 SNHLY and CDR2 FYNNEI. This chain's CDR3 is CASSARGQSIPRTQYF. In DNA, the CDR3 is TGTGCCAGCAGCGCTAGGGGGCAAAGCATCCCCCGGACCCAGTACTTC.

This clone came up a few times. The chain has TRBV6-5 and TRBJ1-2; tentatively, D is TRBD1 (5 bases). From germline, CDR1 is MNHEY and CDR2 SVGAGI. The CDR3 loop spans 13 amino acids. Trimming took 5 bases from V and 14 from J, leaving 21 bases between them. CDR3 residues: CASSPQGGGAGTF. CDR3 coding DNA: TGTGCCAGCAGTCCCCAGGGTGGGGGAGCGGGGACCTTC.

The chain joins TRBV30 to TRBJ2-5; D is perhaps TRBD2 (6 bases). Trimming shortened V by 3 bases and J by 5 bases, and 10 bases separated the two germline ends. The CDR3 sequence is 12 residues long. Germline assignment: CDR1 GTSNPN and CDR2 SVGIG (reference sequence). The CDR3 DNA sequence: TGTGCCTGGAGCGGGACTGACGAGACCCAGTACTTC. It yields the protein CAWSGTDETQYF.

This clone was picked up a small number of times. The V gene is TRBV4-3, the J gene TRBJ2-7, with 9 bases lining up with TRBD2. J gave up 3 bases and V 0 bases, and 21 bases lay outside the gene matches. Germline V gene lookup returns CDR1 LGHNA and CDR2 YSLEER. The CDR3 covers 21 residues. The CDR3 DNA is TGCGCCAGCAGCCAAGATCCTGTTGGATACACTGTTAGCGGGGGAGACTACGAGCAGTACTTC. This encodes CASSQDPVGYTVSGGDYEQYF.

This clone has just one count. V and J are TRBV11-3 and TRBJ2-2; 10 nucleotides match TRBD2. There are 16 residues in the CDR3. The V gene end was trimmed by 5 bases and the J gene end by 1 base; junction bases not matched to a gene: 4. Germline values: CDR1 SGHNT, CDR2 YENEEA. The CDR3 region has the DNA TGTGCCAGCAGCACCAGCGGGAGGGAGAACACCGGGGAGCTGTTTTTT. The encoded protein is CASSTSGRENTGELFF.

In this sample, this clone turned up a few times. This chain uses TRBV5-1 with TRBJ1-6, with a tentative D call TRBD1 (5 bases). This CDR3 contains 15 residues. Germline V gene lookup returns CDR1 SGHRS and CDR2 YFSETQ. Between the trimmed V and J ends, which lost 6 bases and 7 bases, there was a span of 17 bases. In DNA, the CDR3 is TGCGCCAGCAACAAAGACGACAGTCGCAATTCACCCCTCCACTTT. It translates to CASNKDDSRNSPLHF.

The rearrangement uses TRBV30 and TRBJ2-3; possibly TRBD2 for D (6 bases). Germline values: CDR1 GTSNPN, CDR2 SVGIG (reference sequence). This CDR3 comprises 13 residues. The V gene lost 4 bases and the J gene lost 0 bases, with 8 bases spanning the gap. The CDR3, as DNA: TGTGCCTGGACGGGGGAGAGCACAGATACGCAGTATTTT. It is translated as CAWTGESTDTQYF.

The rearrangement joins TRBV7-9 to TRBJ2-1; 9 nucleotides line up with TRBD2. The CDR3 loop spans 16 amino acids. Trimming took 5 bases from V and 6 from J; bases not matched to a gene: 11. CDR1 is SEHNR and CDR2 is FQNEAQ in the germline V gene (reference sequence). CDR3 sequence: CASSPVAGEGPNEQFF. In DNA form, the CDR3 reads TGTGCCAGCAGCCCCGTAGCGGGAGAAGGCCCCAATGAGCAGTTCTTC.

The chain carries TRBV7-9 and TRBJ2-1, with no clear D. The germline CDR1 and CDR2 sequences are SEHNR and FQNEAQ (reference sequence). This CDR3 has 12 residues. V lost 4 bases to trimming and J lost 12 bases, with 13 bases between them. The CDR3 protein is CASSSVYLWQFF. DNA of the CDR3: TGTGCCAGCAGCTCCGTTTATCTGTGGCAGTTCTTC. Drawing the rest from reference TRBV7-9 and TRBJ2-1, the complete variable domain is DTGVSQNPRHKITKRGQNVTFRCDPISEHNRLYWYRQTLGQGPEFLTYFQNEAQLEKSRLLSDRFSAERPKGSFSTLEIQRTEQGDSAMYLCASSSVYLWQFFGPGTRLTVL.

This sequence joins TRBV5-1 and TRBJ2-2; no clear D. Trimming stripped 1 base from V and 0 bases from J, with 7 bases between. The germline gives CDR1 SGHRS, CDR2 YFSETQ. There are 15 residues in the CDR3. The CDR3 sequence is CASSLITPNTGELFF. For the CDR3, the DNA is TGCGCCAGCAGCTTGATAACTCCGAACACCGGGGAGCTGTTTTTT. The full variable domain, its missing parts supplied by reference TRBV5-1 and TRBJ2-2, is KAGVTQTPRYLIKTRGQQVTLSCSPISGHRSVSWYQQTPGQGLQFLFEYFSETQRNKGNFPGRFSGRQFSNSRSEMNVSTLELGDSALYLCASSLITPNTGELFFGEGSRLTVL.

This chain uses TRBV29-1 with TRBJ1-2, with 7 bases identical to TRBD1. The germline gives CDR1 SQVTM, CDR2 ANQGSEA. The junction had 3 bases not matched to a gene; V was cut back by 6 bases and J by 2 bases. The CDR3 length is 12 residues. CDR3 region: CSVWGQNYGYTF. The CDR3 nucleotides read TGCAGCGTATGGGGACAGAACTATGGCTACACCTTC.

The chain recombines TRBV7-9 with TRBJ1-4; D might be TRBD1 (5 bases). There are 17 residues in the CDR3. The V end was cut by 3 bases, the J end by 2 bases, with 16 bases between. Per germline, CDR1 SEHNR and CDR2 FQNEAQ (reference sequence). The CDR3, as DNA: TGTGCCAGCAGCTTTTTAGGTCAGGGTGGGACTAATGAAAAACTGTTTTTT. It is translated as CASSFLGQGGTNEKLFF.

The chain joins TRBV3-1 (or the pseudogene TRBV3-2) to TRBJ2-1; 7 positions match TRBD2. This CDR3 contains 16 residues. V was pared by 0 bases and J by 3 bases, with 5 bases of the junction left unmatched. The germline V gene has CDR1 LGHDT and CDR2 YNNKEL (reference sequence). CDR3 in DNA: TGTGCCAGCAGCCAAGACGCGGGGAGGGGCTACAATGAGCAGTTCTTC. It specifies CASSQDAGRGYNEQFF.

This chain connects TRBV10-2 to TRBJ2-1, with a weak D call TRBD2 (5 bases). Germline assignment: CDR1 WSHSY and CDR2 SAAADI. This CDR3 is built from 11 residues. Trimming took 7 bases from V and 7 from J, leaving 8 bases between them. The CDR3 sequence: CASTGENEQFF. In DNA, the CDR3 is TGCGCCAGCACCGGGGAGAATGAGCAGTTCTTC.

The CDR3 is CASSRTGLTGELFF. Written as DNA, the CDR3 is TGTGCCAGCAGTCGGACAGGGCTCACCGGGGAGCTGTTTTTT. J is TRBJ2-2 and V is TRBV6-5; 8 bases match TRBD1. The germline V gene encodes CDR1 MNHEY and CDR2 SVGAGI. Trimming cost V 5 bases and J 4 bases; bases outside gene matches: 3. CDR3 length: 14 amino acids.

In its sample, this clone was seen once. The rearrangement joins TRBV4-1 to TRBJ1-5, with 9 bases that match TRBD1. CDR1 and CDR2 (germline): MGHRA, YSYEKL. J lost 4 bases, V lost 4 bases, and 5 bases had no gene match. The CDR3 contains 15 residues. This CDR3 is CASSRIGTGNQPQHF. The CDR3, as DNA: TGCGCCAGCAGCCGTATTGGGACAGGGAATCAGCCCCAGCATTTT.